This T cell receptor (beta chain) emerged from a study of CD4 T cells in relation to SARS-CoV-2 and coronaviruses. Study-wide background: Convalescent patients were 8 or 9 males and 4 females; two were Hispanic. Crossreactive spike epitopes shared across donors were mapped to their HLA restriction.

Cryopreserved PBMCs were CD4-enriched, then split into naive and memory cells. The V and J ends lost 5 bases and 4 bases, in that order; junction bases with no gene match: 4. Germline CDR1 SGHAT, CDR2 FQNNGV. CDR3 length equals 13 residues. Some clones are missing from TCRdb's copy, which holds only in-frame ones; the method was immunoSEQ multiplex PCR. The sample yields about 40,000 clones, about four fifths seen once. Comment on this clone: Its target is unknown.

What was sequenced was naive CD4+ T cells from PBMCs, cultured in vitro. Subset in this sample: naive CD4+ T cells isolated by negative enrichment. The V gene is TRBV11-2, the J gene TRBJ1-2, with 7 bases identical to TRBD1. The sequence came from an adult with COVID-19. CDR3 sequence (DNA): TGTGCCAGCAGCCCGGGGACAGTCTATGGCTACACCTTC. Translating gives CASSPGTVYGYTF.